Shown below are 16 T cell receptor beta chains from a single sample sequenced in a study of OX40 agonist ivuxolimab in advanced cancers. Using immunoSEQ multiplex PCR, the repertoire was profiled, and TCRdb retains in-frame clones only, with some absent. The top ten clones hold roughly a quarter of a sample with tens of thousands of clones, about 81% of them seen once. Specimen: CD4+ or CD8+ T cells sorted from blood, collected in a trial of the OX40 agonist ivuxolimab. Every receptor here comes from an adult with an advanced solid tumor such as melanoma, head and neck, liver or kidney cancer.

The V gene is TRBV11-2, the J gene TRBJ1-1; tentative D call: TRBD1 (5 bases). From germline, CDR1 is SGHAT and CDR2 FQNNGV. V was clipped by 4 bases and J by 7 bases, with 10 bases between them. The CDR3 extends over 12 amino acids. CDR3 residues: CASSSDSNEAFF. The CDR3 nucleotides read TGTGCCAGCAGCTCAGACAGTAATGAAGCTTTCTTT.

The V gene is TRBV7-9, the J gene TRBJ2-3; the match to TRBD2 covers 10 bases. Germline lookup yields CDR1 SEHNR and CDR2 FQNEAQ (reference sequence). This CDR3 spans 16 amino acids. The trim removed 5 bases at V and 7 bases at J, leaving 12 bases unmatched. Here the CDR3 reads CASSMEAGGPAYTQYF. In DNA form, the CDR3 reads TGTGCCAGCAGCATGGAAGCGGGGGGGCCTGCCTATACGCAGTATTTT.

This chain links TRBV19 with TRBJ2-5; the match to TRBD2 covers 15 bases. The CDR3 spans 16 residues. Germline-derived CDR1 and CDR2 are LNHDA and SQIVND (reference sequence). J was trimmed by 2 bases and V by 3 bases; bases with no gene match: 1. DNA of the CDR3: TGTGCCAGTAGTATCGGACTAGCGGGAGGGCAAGAGACCCAGTACTTC. It translates to CASSIGLAGGQETQYF.

The rearrangement links TRBV7-9 to TRBJ1-4; a possible D gene is TRBD1 (5 bases). CDR1 and CDR2 from the germline V gene are SEHNR and FQNEAQ (reference sequence). CDR3 size: 14 residues. V lost 1 base to trimming and J lost 6 bases, with 9 bases between them. The CDR3 loop is CASSLVGVDEKLFF. As DNA, the CDR3 is TGTGCCAGCAGCTTAGTGGGGGTGGATGAAAAACTGTTTTTT.

The chain carries TRBV27 and TRBJ2-7; TRBD1 is a possible D gene (6 bases). Germline CDR1 and CDR2: MNHEY and SMNVEV (reference sequence). Trimming removed 5 bases from V and 0 bases from J, with 17 bases in between. The CDR3 has 16 amino acids. The CDR3, as DNA: TGTGCCAGCAGTACAAGGGACACCGCGAGCTCCTACGAGCAGTACTTC. This gives the protein CASSTRDTASSYEQYF.

This clone was seen once. The V gene is TRBV9, the J gene TRBJ2-7, with D tentatively TRBD2 (6 bases). Germline V CDR1 and CDR2: SGDLS, YYNGEE. CDR3 length: 14 amino acids. V dropped 2 bases and J dropped 3 bases, with 12 bases sitting between them. The DNA of the CDR3 is TGTGCCAGCAGCGTTGACGGGGGAAACTACGAGCAGTACTTC. Its protein product is CASSVDGGNYEQYF.

V and J are TRBV2 and TRBJ2-5, with D possibly matching TRBD1 (6 bases). The CDR3 runs to 14 residues. V was trimmed by 5 bases and J by 2 bases, leaving 12 bases between them. Germline assignment: CDR1 SNHLY and CDR2 FYNNEI. The CDR3 coding sequence is TGTGCCAGCAGTCGCCGGACAGTGCAAGAGACCCAGTACTTC. The encoded protein is CASSRRTVQETQYF. Complete variable domain (other parts from reference TRBV2 and TRBJ2-5): EPEVTQTPSHQVTQMGQEVILRCVPISNHLYFYWYRQILGQKVEFLVSFYNNEISEKSEIFDDQFSVERPDGSNFTLKIRSTKLEDSAMYFCASSRRTVQETQYFGPGTRLLVL.

This chain joins TRBV13 and TRBJ2-5, with 7 bases aligning to TRBD2. CDR3 size: 13 residues. The germline gives CDR1 PRHDT, CDR2 FYEKMQ (reference sequence). Unmatched junction bases numbered 5, after V lost 7 bases and J lost 3 bases. In nucleotides, the CDR3 is TGTGCCAGCACACTAGCGAACAAAGAGACCCAGTACTTC. Protein: CASTLANKETQYF. The variable domain in full, with the rest retrieved from reference TRBV13 and TRBJ2-5, is AAGVIQSPRHLIKEKRETATLKCYPIPRHDTVYWYQQGPGQDPQFLISFYEKMQSDKGSIPDRFSAQQFSDYHSELNMSSLELGDSALYFCASTLANKETQYFGPGTRLLVL.

The rearrangement uses TRBV7-9 and TRBJ1-2, with D unresolved. Trimming removed 0 bases from V and 5 bases from J, with 4 bases in between. The CDR3 runs to 12 residues. Germline CDR1 reads SEHNR; CDR2 reads FQNEAQ (reference sequence). The CDR3 nucleotides are TGTGCCAGCAGCTTAGCGGGTTATGGCTACACCTTC. Its translation: CASSLAGYGYTF.

This chain joins TRBV10-3 and TRBJ2-3, with D possibly being TRBD1 or TRBD2 (5 bases each). Germline CDR1 reads ENHRY; CDR2 reads SYGVKD. The CDR3 spans 13 residues. Trimming took off 0 bases at V and 10 bases at J, with 11 bases between the two ends. Here the CDR3 reads CAISESYGDAQYF. The CDR3 DNA sequence: TGTGCCATCAGTGAGTCTTACGGGGACGCGCAGTATTTT.

This chain joins TRBV27 and TRBJ2-1; 8 bases map to TRBD2. Looked up from germline, CDR1 is MNHEY and CDR2 is SMNVEV (reference sequence). V was pared by 2 bases and J by 8 bases, with 8 bases of the junction left unmatched. The CDR3 is 15 residues long. The CDR3 DNA reads as TGTGCCAGCAGTTTAATCTCGGGAGGGCCCCATGAGCAGTTCTTC. Protein: CASSLISGGPHEQFF.

The V and J genes are TRBV19 and TRBJ2-5; D gene unclear. V gave up 3 bases and J gave up 4 bases, with 15 bases separating them. This CDR3 is built from 15 residues. From germline, CDR1 is LNHDA and CDR2 SQIVND (reference sequence). The DNA of the CDR3 is TGTGCCAGTAGTATCTCCATGACGAAGGTAGAGACCCAGTACTTC. This codes for CASSISMTKVETQYF.

This clone was picked up a small number of times. The chain joins TRBV14 to TRBJ2-5; possible D gene TRBD1, 6 bases. The CDR3 sequence is 20 residues long. Per germline, CDR1 SGHDN and CDR2 FVKESK. V was clipped by 0 bases and J by 3 bases, with 26 bases between them. This chain's CDR3 is CASSQDTSFDRPVREETQYF. CDR3 bases: TGTGCCAGCAGCCAAGATACTTCTTTCGACAGGCCCGTTAGGGAAGAGACCCAGTACTTC.

The rearrangement joins TRBV2 to TRBJ2-7; maybe TRBD1 (6 bases). CDR1 SNHLY and CDR2 FYNNEI come from the germline V gene. Trimming shortened V by 4 bases and J by 3 bases, and 16 bases separated the two germline ends. CDR3 length: 15 amino acids. CDR3 bases: TGTGCCAGCAGTGCACAGGGACCCTCATTCTACGAGCAGTACTTC. Translating gives CASSAQGPSFYEQYF.

The chain links TRBV13 to TRBJ2-7; the D gene could be TRBD1 or TRBD2 (6 bases each). V lost 5 bases and J lost 1, with 18 bases in between. The CDR3 consists of 16 residues. The V gene's germline CDR1 is PRHDT and CDR2 FYEKMQ (reference sequence). Here the CDR3 reads CASSPDRGRPSYEQYF. The DNA of the CDR3 is TGTGCCAGCAGCCCGGACCGGGGGCGACCGTCCTACGAGCAGTACTTC.

This clone was seen a handful of times. This chain joins TRBV9 and TRBJ1-2; 8 bases are a match to TRBD1. The germline V gene encodes CDR1 SGDLS and CDR2 YYNGEE. The CDR3 contains 16 residues. Trimming removed 3 bases from V and 2 bases from J; junction bases left unmatched: 9. CDR3: CASSGIGQGHNYGYTF. The DNA for the CDR3 is TGTGCCAGCAGCGGTATTGGACAGGGCCACAACTATGGCTACACCTTC.